These 11 T cell receptor beta chains were sequenced from one sample in a study of blood T cell repertoires in COVID-19 (dated by TCRdb to 2019 to 2021). Libraries were built with the immunoSEQ multiplex PCR assay. TCRdb's version of the immuneACCESS table is confined to in-frame rearrangements and falls short of the full clone set. An unresolved V gene accounts for under half of the shortfall where checked; the remainder is of unknown origin. The sample has about 140,000 clones on record, approximately 83% of them singletons. The top ten clonotypes cover around 4% of the sample. Specimen: peripheral blood. The origin of the receptors is a woman aged 55-70 years with acute or convalescent COVID-19.

The chain combines TRBV11-2 with TRBJ2-5, with D perhaps TRBD1 (5 bases). CDR3 length equals 13 residues. In germline, CDR1 is SGHAT, CDR2 FQNNGV. V lost 8 bases to trimming and J lost 3 bases, with 13 bases between them. CDR3 DNA: TGTGCCAGCGGCAGACAGTGGGAAGAGACCCAGTACTTC. This gives the protein CASGRQWEETQYF.

This clone was recorded only once. The chain has TRBV9 and TRBJ2-7; D perhaps matches TRBD1 (5 bases). Germline CDR1 and CDR2: SGDLS and YYNGEE. The CDR3 is made up of 14 amino acids. V was clipped by 2 bases and J by 6 bases, with 15 bases between them. The chain's CDR3 is CASSVGTQGSEQYF. In nucleotides, the CDR3 is TGTGCCAGCAGCGTGGGAACCCAGGGTAGCGAGCAGTACTTC. Full variable domain (rest looked up from reference TRBV9 and TRBJ2-7): DSGVTQTPKHLITATGQRVTLRCSPRSGDLSVYWYQQSLDQGLQFLIQYYNGEERAKGNILERFSAQQFPDLHSELNLSSLELGDSALYFCASSVGTQGSEQYFGPGTRLTVT.

The chain joins TRBV30 to TRBJ1-1; D is perhaps TRBD1 (6 bases). CDR3 size: 14 residues. CDR1 is GTSNPN, CDR2 SVGIG, per germline (reference sequence). Trimming pared 1 base from V and 0 bases from J, leaving 9 bases between. CDR3 residues: CAWSDTGMNTEAFF. The CDR3 DNA reads TGTGCCTGGAGTGACACAGGGATGAACACTGAAGCTTTCTTT. The full variable domain, completed using reference TRBV30 and TRBJ1-1, is SQTIHQWPATLVQPVGSPLSLECTVEGTSNPNLYWYRQAAGRGLQLLFYSVGIGQISSEVPQNLSASRPQDRQFILSSKKLLLSDSGFYLCAWSDTGMNTEAFFGQGTRLTVV.

This chain links TRBV11-2 with TRBJ2-1; D remains ambiguous. The germline gives CDR1 SGHAT, CDR2 FQNNGV. CDR3 length equals 12 residues. The CDR3 protein is CASSRSYNEQFF. In nucleotides, the CDR3 is TGTGCATCTTCCCGCTCCTACAATGAGCAGTTCTTC.

J is TRBJ1-2 and V is TRBV5-4; a possible D gene is TRBD1 (5 bases). CDR3 length equals 14 residues. CDR1 SGHNT and CDR2 YYREEE come from the germline V gene (reference sequence). Trimming shortened V by 0 bases and J by 8 bases, and 14 bases separated the two germline ends. For the CDR3, the DNA is TGTGCCAGCAGCTTGGTAAGGGCAGGGCAAGGCTACACCTTC. Protein sequence: CASSLVRAGQGYTF.

The rearrangement uses TRBV20-1 and TRBJ1-2; D is perhaps TRBD1 (5 bases). Germline lookup yields CDR1 DFQATT and CDR2 SNEGSKA (reference sequence). The CDR3 totals 10 residues. V was cut by 4 bases and J by 5 bases, with 5 bases left in between. The CDR3 sequence: CSATGYGYTF. The CDR3 bases are TGCAGTGCTACAGGGTATGGCTACACCTTC.

The J gene is TRBJ2-2, the V gene TRBV5-1, with D possibly being TRBD2 (5 bases). V was pared by 0 bases and J by 5 bases, with 8 bases between. The CDR3 has 14 amino acids. Looked up from germline, CDR1 is SGHRS and CDR2 is YFSETQ. The CDR3 region is CASSLAGSTGELFF. In DNA, the CDR3 is TGCGCCAGCAGCTTGGCGGGGTCAACCGGGGAGCTGTTTTTT.

The chain uses TRBV7-3 and TRBJ1-1; maybe TRBD1 (5 bases). The CDR3 has 14 residues. Per germline, CDR1 SGHTA and CDR2 FQGTGA. Trimming removed 5 bases from V and 1 base from J, with 11 bases in between. The CDR3 reads CASSPGLWNTEAFF. Here the CDR3 DNA reads TGTGCCAGCAGCCCAGGGTTATGGAACACTGAAGCTTTCTTT.

The J gene is TRBJ2-7, the V gene TRBV29-1, with 10 bases that match TRBD2. The V gene's germline CDR1 is SQVTM and CDR2 ANQGSEA. This CDR3 spans 13 amino acids. Trimming cost V 5 bases and J 3 bases; bases outside gene matches: 4. The CDR3 loop reads CSVRLAGVYEQYF. Written as DNA, the CDR3 is TGCAGCGTTCGTCTAGCGGGAGTCTACGAGCAGTACTTC.

The chain is built from TRBV27 and TRBJ1-5, with a possible D match to TRBD1 (6 bases). Trimming left V 3 bases short and J 5 bases short, with 14 bases between. CDR3 length: 15 amino acids. Per the germline V gene, CDR1 is MNHEY and CDR2 is SMNVEV (reference sequence). CDR3: CASSFRGAKDQPQHF. The CDR3 DNA is TGTGCCAGCAGTTTTCGGGGGGCTAAGGATCAGCCCCAGCATTTT.

The genes are TRBV11-3 and TRBJ2-5; 8 nucleotides agree with TRBD2. Germline V gene data show CDR1 as SGHNT and CDR2 as YENEEA. V lost 6 bases, J lost 5 bases, and 5 bases stayed unmatched. This CDR3 region has 13 residues. This CDR3 is CASSSGARETQYF. The CDR3 DNA is TGTGCCAGCAGTAGCGGGGCCCGTGAGACCCAGTACTTC.